The 31 T cell receptor beta chains below all came from one sample that was sequenced in a study of blood T cell repertoires in COVID-19. Profiling relied on immunoSEQ multiplex PCR, and the TCRdb table lists in-frame clones only, not all of them. The sample has 65,000 to 90,000 clones, about nine tenths seen once; the top ten hold 9.5% to 13%. Sequencing was performed on peripheral blood. The source is a woman aged 18-29 years with acute or convalescent COVID-19.

V is TRBV5-1 and J is TRBJ1-1; 7 positions agree with TRBD1. Per germline, CDR1 SGHRS and CDR2 YFSETQ. Losses at the gene ends were 5 bases for V and 3 bases for J; bases not matched to a gene: 4. CDR3 length equals 13 residues. CDR3 sequence: CASRVDRDTEAFF. In DNA form, the CDR3 reads TGCGCCAGCAGAGTTGACAGGGACACTGAAGCTTTCTTT.

This clone was counted many times. This chain connects TRBV5-4 to TRBJ2-7; D may be TRBD1 (6 bases). The germline CDR1 and CDR2 sequences are SGHNT and YYREEE (reference sequence). V gave up 4 bases and J gave up 7 bases, with 18 bases separating them. CDR3 size: 14 residues. The CDR3 DNA is TGTGCCAGCAGCCTTGGGGGCAGCGTCATTGAGCAGTACTTC. Its protein is CASSLGGSVIEQYF.

This clone was seen only a few times. The rearrangement joins TRBV28 to TRBJ1-2; maybe TRBD1 (5 bases). The germline V and J ends were trimmed by 2 bases and 3 bases, with 7 bases remaining between them. This CDR3 spans 13 amino acids. Germline-derived CDR1 and CDR2 are MDHEN and SYDVKM. The CDR3 DNA reads as TGTGCCAGCAGTTTAAGGGGATACTATGGCTACACCTTC. Amino acids: CASSLRGYYGYTF.

This chain joins TRBV29-1 and TRBJ2-7; D is uncertain. Trimming took off 4 bases at V and 1 base at J, with 14 bases between the two ends. This CDR3 contains 14 residues. The V gene's germline CDR1 is SQVTM and CDR2 ANQGSEA. Here the CDR3 DNA reads TGCAGCGTTGCCGACCCGGGTAGGTCCTACGAGCAGTACTTC. Residues: CSVADPGRSYEQYF.

The gene calls are TRBV12-3 or TRBV12-4 and TRBJ2-3, with 8 bases identical to TRBD2. The V gene end was trimmed by 3 bases and the J gene end by 8 bases; junction bases not matched to a gene: 4. CDR3 length: 13 amino acids. In DNA form, the CDR3 reads TGTGCCAGCAGTTTTTCGGGGGGGGTTACGCAGTATTTT. It specifies CASSFSGGVTQYF.

This chain uses TRBV7-7 with TRBJ2-5; TRBD2 is a possible D gene (6 bases). With 1 base removed from V and 5 bases from J, the gap between germline ends came to 8 bases. Germline CDR1 and CDR2: SSHAT and FNYEAQ (reference sequence). The CDR3 spans 13 residues. Here the CDR3 reads CASSLGGTETQYF. For the CDR3, the DNA is TGTGCCAGCAGCTTAGGGGGGACTGAGACCCAGTACTTC.

V gene TRBV19 combines with J gene TRBJ1-5; TRBD1 matches at 7 bases. This CDR3 contains 15 residues. Germline V gene data show CDR1 as LNHDA and CDR2 as SQIVND (reference sequence). J was trimmed by 3 bases and V by 4 bases; bases with no gene match: 6. As DNA, the CDR3 is TGTGCCAGTAGTACGACAGGGAAAACCAATCAGCCCCAGCATTTT. This encodes CASSTTGKTNQPQHF.

The chain combines TRBV11-1 with TRBJ2-7; the match to TRBD1 covers 7 bases. The CDR3 is made up of 15 amino acids. The trim removed 3 bases at V and 0 bases at J, leaving 5 bases unmatched. The germline V gene has CDR1 SGHAT and CDR2 FQDESV (reference sequence). The CDR3 loop reads CASSLGDSYSYEQYF. The DNA for the CDR3 is TGTGCCAGCAGCTTGGGGGACAGTTACTCCTACGAGCAGTACTTC.

This sequence joins TRBV7-2 and TRBJ1-5, with D perhaps TRBD1 (6 bases). CDR3 length: 15 residues. CDR1 and CDR2 from the germline V gene are SGHTA and FQGNSA. V was pared by 1 base and J by 3 bases, with 10 bases between. This CDR3 reads CASSLEGVTNQPQHF. The DNA of the CDR3 is TGTGCCAGCAGCTTAGAGGGGGTCACCAATCAGCCCCAGCATTTT.

The chain recombines TRBV6-5 with TRBJ2-7; D might be TRBD1 (5 bases). Trimming shortened V by 6 bases and J by 2 bases, and 17 bases separated the two germline ends. The CDR3 loop spans 15 amino acids. Germline V gene sequence: CDR1 MNHEY, CDR2 SVGAGI. The CDR3 here is CASSQGFTGTYEQYF. CDR3 DNA: TGTGCCAGCAGCCAAGGATTTACAGGCACCTACGAGCAGTACTTC.

The gene calls are TRBV5-1 and TRBJ1-6; D is possibly TRBD1 (6 bases). Germline CDR1 and CDR2: SGHRS and YFSETQ. V was clipped by 0 bases and J by 9 bases, with 13 bases between them. CDR3 length equals 15 residues. The CDR3 sequence: CASSLAPQGSSPLHF. CDR3 in DNA: TGCGCCAGCAGCTTGGCCCCGCAGGGGAGTTCACCCCTCCACTTT.

This chain joins TRBV7-2 and TRBJ2-3, with a tentative D call TRBD1 (5 bases). V gave up 3 bases and J gave up 0 bases, with 7 bases separating them. Germline loops: CDR1 SGHTA, CDR2 FQGNSA. CDR3 size: 14 residues. This CDR3 is CASSFRASTDTQYF. The CDR3 DNA reads TGTGCCAGCAGCTTCAGGGCCAGCACAGATACGCAGTATTTT. Using reference TRBV7-2 and TRBJ2-3 for the parts outside the CDR3, the full variable domain is GAGVSQSPSNKVTEKGKDVELRCDPISGHTALYWYRQSLGQGLEFLIYFQGNSAPDKSGLPSDRFSAERTGGSVSTLTIQRTQQEDSAVYLCASSFRASTDTQYFGPGTRLTVL.

V and J are TRBV5-6 and TRBJ2-4; 13 bases fit TRBD2. The CDR3 is made up of 18 amino acids. Unmatched junction bases numbered 8, after V lost 5 bases and J lost 0 bases. Germline CDR1 SGHDT, CDR2 YYEEEE. The CDR3 sequence is CASSLRTSGSIAKNIQYF. For the CDR3, the DNA is TGTGCCAGCAGTCTACGGACTAGCGGGAGTATAGCCAAAAACATTCAGTACTTC. Drawing the rest from reference TRBV5-6 and TRBJ2-4, the complete variable domain is DAGVTQSPTHLIKTRGQQVTLRCSPKSGHDTVSWYQQALGQGPQFIFQYYEEEERQRGNFPDRFSGHQFPNYSSELNVNALLLGDSALYLCASSLRTSGSIAKNIQYFGAGTRLSVL.

This sequence joins TRBV30 and TRBJ2-5, with 11 bases fitting TRBD2. There are 16 residues in the CDR3. Germline CDR1 is GTSNPN and CDR2 is SVGIG (reference sequence). V trimming: 2 bases; J trimming: 2 bases; junction bases outside the gene matches: 7. The DNA for the CDR3 is TGTGCCTGGAGTTCTTCCCCTAGCGGGGGGCAAGAGACCCAGTACTTC. It encodes CAWSSSPSGGQETQYF.

The rearrangement uses TRBV4-1 and TRBJ1-6, with 7 bases identical to TRBD1. V trimming: 4 bases; J trimming: 12 bases; junction bases outside the gene matches: 9. Germline CDR1 reads MGHRA; CDR2 reads YSYEKL. The CDR3 spans 14 residues. The CDR3 DNA sequence: TGCGCCAGCAGCCCCGACAGGGCAATCTTACCCCTCCACTTT. Its translation is CASSPDRAILPLHF.

This clone was detected once. This chain connects TRBV29-1 to TRBJ2-2; D possibly corresponds to TRBD1 (6 bases). The ends were cut back, 3 bases at V and 6 bases at J, with 11 bases in the middle. There are 13 residues in the CDR3. Germline V gives CDR1 SQVTM, CDR2 ANQGSEA. The CDR3 region has the DNA TGCAGCGTTGAGAGGGGGTTTCCCGGGGAGCTGTTTTTT. Its translation is CSVERGFPGELFF.

The chain uses TRBV6-2 or TRBV6-3 and TRBJ1-2, with a tentative D call TRBD1 (6 bases). Trimming pared 5 bases from V and 6 bases from J, leaving 13 bases between. Germline V CDR1 and CDR2: MNHEY, SVGEGT. The CDR3 sequence is 13 residues long. CDR3 sequence reads: CASSRLRTDGYTF. The CDR3 nucleotides are TGTGCCAGCAGTCGATTGCGGACAGATGGCTACACCTTC.

The chain is built from TRBV7-8 and TRBJ2-2; D perhaps matches TRBD2 (5 bases). The CDR3 contains 15 residues. From germline, CDR1 is SGHVS and CDR2 FQNEAQ. V lost 3 bases and J lost 5, with 13 bases in between. CDR3 DNA sequence: TGTGCCAGCAGCTTGCCGGCGGGCATGACCGGGGAGCTGTTTTTT. This translates into CASSLPAGMTGELFF.

The gene calls are TRBV7-2 and TRBJ2-2, with a tentative D call TRBD1 (5 bases). This CDR3 spans 14 amino acids. Deletions cut 5 bases from V and 4 bases from J, with 11 bases between. Germline CDR1 reads SGHTA; CDR2 reads FQGNSA. CDR3 in amino acids: CASSQGHTTGELFF. In nucleotides, the CDR3 is TGTGCCAGCAGCCAAGGACACACCACCGGGGAGCTGTTTTTT.

The rearrangement joins TRBV18 to TRBJ2-7, with TRBD1 identical over 9 bases. The germline gives CDR1 KGHSH, CDR2 LQKENI. The V and J ends lost 1 base and 3 bases, in that order; junction bases with no gene match: 10. The CDR3 sequence is 17 residues long. In DNA, the CDR3 is TGTGCCAGCTCACCACGGGTTACAGGGGGCGGTAACTACGAGCAGTACTTC. This codes for CASSPRVTGGGNYEQYF.

This sequence joins TRBV19 and TRBJ2-2; the D gene is possibly TRBD2 (6 bases). In germline, CDR1 is LNHDA, CDR2 SQIVND (reference sequence). V was clipped by 8 bases and J by 3 bases, with 13 bases between them. This CDR3 has 14 amino acids. CDR3 residues: CASRELKYTGELFF. The CDR3 DNA follows: TGTGCCAGTCGGGAGCTAAAGTACACCGGGGAGCTGTTTTTT.

J is TRBJ1-1 and V is TRBV4-3, with a possible D match to TRBD1 (6 bases). This CDR3 is 18 amino acids long. V gave up 2 bases and J gave up 0 bases, with 19 bases separating them. Germline CDR1 and CDR2: LGHNA and YSLEER. DNA for the CDR3: TGCGCCAGCAGCCAATCCGCCACCCCACAGGGAATGAACACTGAAGCTTTCTTT. Amino acids: CASSQSATPQGMNTEAFF.

The chain employs TRBV7-9 and TRBJ2-3; the D gene is possibly TRBD2 (6 bases). CDR3 length: 16 amino acids. V lost 0 bases and J lost 5, with 15 bases in between. CDR1 SEHNR and CDR2 FQNEAQ come from the germline V gene (reference sequence). The CDR3: CASSLAVLGGEDTQYF. The CDR3 DNA reads as TGTGCCAGCAGCTTAGCGGTCCTGGGAGGTGAAGATACGCAGTATTTT.

The chain links TRBV6-5 to TRBJ1-1; D is perhaps TRBD1 (5 bases). From germline, CDR1 is MNHEY and CDR2 SVGAGI. Trimming shortened V by 9 bases and J by 3 bases, and 20 bases separated the two germline ends. The CDR3 is 15 residues long. CDR3 in DNA: TGTGCCAGTTTCGGGGGGGGGTCTGGCGACACTGAAGCTTTCTTT. As protein: CASFGGGSGDTEAFF.

The chain employs TRBV9 and TRBJ2-1; a possible D gene is TRBD2 (5 bases). Germline CDR1 is SGDLS and CDR2 is YYNGEE. The CDR3 has 14 residues. V dropped 1 base and J dropped 7 bases, with 12 bases sitting between them. DNA of the CDR3: TGTGCCAGCAGCGTACGGTGGGAGAAGAATGAGCAGTTCTTC. This sequence encodes CASSVRWEKNEQFF.

This chain uses TRBV4-1 with TRBJ2-3; D is uncertain. Germline V gene lookup returns CDR1 MGHRA and CDR2 YSYEKL. This CDR3 has 18 residues. The ends were cut back, 4 bases at V and 2 bases at J, with 22 bases in the middle. As DNA, the CDR3 is TGCGCCAGCAGCCTAGCCCCCCACCGAAAGGTCAACACAGATACGCAGTATTTT. Protein sequence: CASSLAPHRKVNTDTQYF.

In this sample, this clone turned up once. This chain links TRBV5-1 with TRBJ2-7; 8 bases fit TRBD1. J was trimmed by 6 bases and V by 2 bases; bases with no gene match: 10. CDR3 length equals 15 residues. Germline V gives CDR1 SGHRS, CDR2 YFSETQ. DNA of the CDR3: TGCGCCAGCAGCTTCGGGGACAGGAAAGGGCGCGAGCAGTACTTC. Residues: CASSFGDRKGREQYF.

This rearrangement joins TRBV7-9 to TRBJ2-1; 7 nucleotides align to TRBD1. The germline gives CDR1 SEHNR, CDR2 FQNEAQ (reference sequence). Germline trimming cut 5 bases from V and 6 bases from J; bases unmatched to any gene: 4. The CDR3 length is 13 residues. This CDR3 is CASSRTGSNEQFF. The CDR3 DNA follows: TGTGCCAGCAGCCGGACAGGATCCAATGAGCAGTTCTTC.

The chain uses TRBV25-1 and TRBJ1-4; 7 nucleotides line up with TRBD1. The CDR3 extends over 18 amino acids. Germline CDR1 is MGHDK and CDR2 is SYGVNS. J gave up 7 bases and V 3 bases, and 17 bases lay outside the gene matches. The CDR3 loop reads CASSDPARTGVLGEKLFF. The CDR3 DNA sequence: TGTGCCAGCAGTGACCCGGCCCGGACAGGAGTCCTCGGTGAAAAACTGTTTTTT.

This clone was seen a single time. This sequence joins TRBV5-6 and TRBJ1-2, with 8 bases aligning to TRBD1. Germline assignment: CDR1 SGHDT and CDR2 YYEEEE. V lost 3 bases to trimming and J lost 6 bases; unmatched junction nucleotides: 10. CDR3 length: 15 residues. The chain's CDR3 is CASSYAGGRGDGYTF. The CDR3 coding sequence is TGTGCCAGCAGCTACGCAGGGGGCCGCGGAGATGGCTACACCTTC.

The chain recombines TRBV3-1 (or the pseudogene TRBV3-2) with TRBJ2-7; D possibly corresponds to TRBD1 (6 bases). Germline V gene data show CDR1 as LGHDT and CDR2 as YNNKEL (reference sequence). The V gene lost 0 bases and the J gene lost 8 bases, with 11 bases spanning the gap. This CDR3 region has 13 residues. The CDR3 DNA is TGTGCCAGCAGCCAAGACTTACAGGGCAAGCAGTACTTC. Amino acid sequence: CASSQDLQGKQYF.